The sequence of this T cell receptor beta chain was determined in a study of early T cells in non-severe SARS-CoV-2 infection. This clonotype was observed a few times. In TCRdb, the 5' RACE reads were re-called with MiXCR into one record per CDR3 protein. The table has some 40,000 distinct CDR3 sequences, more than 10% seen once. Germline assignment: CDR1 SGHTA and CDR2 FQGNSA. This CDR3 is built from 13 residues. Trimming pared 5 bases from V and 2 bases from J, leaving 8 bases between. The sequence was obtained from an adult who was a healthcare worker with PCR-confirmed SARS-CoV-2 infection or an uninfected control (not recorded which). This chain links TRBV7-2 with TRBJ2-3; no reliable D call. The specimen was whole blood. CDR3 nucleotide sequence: TGTGCCAGCAGCACTATCCCCACAGATACGCAGTATTTT. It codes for CASSTIPTDTQYF. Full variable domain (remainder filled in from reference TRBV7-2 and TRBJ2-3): GAGVSQSPSNKVTEKGKDVELRCDPISGHTALYWYRQSLGQGLEFLIYFQGNSAPDKSGLPSDRFSAERTGGSVSTLTIQRTQQEDSAVYLCASSTIPTDTQYFGPGTRLTVL.